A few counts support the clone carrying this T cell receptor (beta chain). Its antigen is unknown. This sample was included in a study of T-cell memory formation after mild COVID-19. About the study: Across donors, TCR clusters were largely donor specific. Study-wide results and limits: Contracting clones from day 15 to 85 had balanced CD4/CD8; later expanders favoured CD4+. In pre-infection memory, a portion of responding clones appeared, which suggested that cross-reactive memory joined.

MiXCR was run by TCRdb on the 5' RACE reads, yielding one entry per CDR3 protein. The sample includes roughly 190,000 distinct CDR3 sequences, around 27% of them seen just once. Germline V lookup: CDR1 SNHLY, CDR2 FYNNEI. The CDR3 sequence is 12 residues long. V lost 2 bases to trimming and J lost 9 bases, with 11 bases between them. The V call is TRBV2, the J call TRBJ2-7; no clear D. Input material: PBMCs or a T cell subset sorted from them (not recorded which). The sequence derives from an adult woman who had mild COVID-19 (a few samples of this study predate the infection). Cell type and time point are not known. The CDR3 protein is CASSEWGGGQYF. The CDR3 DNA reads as TGTGCCAGCAGTGAATGGGGTGGCGGGCAGTACTTC.